This TCR beta chain emerged from a study of response to subunit inactivated influenza vaccine (dated by TCRdb to the late 2010s). With respect to the entire study: Deep quantitative profiling of the T cell receptor repertoire was used in the study to follow responses to a trivalent subunit inactivated influenza vaccine. What the work shows at the level of the full study, not this receptor alone: The authors suggested that each seasonal influenza vaccination may recruit only a limited number of new T cells.

Libraries were constructed by RT-PCR. TCRdb names Illumina HiSeq 2500 as the instrument used. The public reads were run again by TCRdb, first through fastp at Q25 and then through MiXCR, and only productive beta chains were kept. Each entry is one CDR3 protein sequence, shown with its most common DNA and genes. For this sample the table gives over 750,000 distinct CDR3 sequences, of which around 20% were detected only once. Jointly, the top ten make up 10% of the sample. The CDR3 spans 13 residues, from the cysteine through the phenylalanine. The sequence is cut down to CDR3 DNA, 39 bases in frame from base 1. The germline V gene (reference sequence) provides CDR1 DFQATT and CDR2 SNEGSKA. V is shortened by 6 bases, J by 8 bases, and the region joining them spans 17 bases. This clonotype was found a few times. The antigen this receptor binds is unknown. Per-base qualities were not stored, and no clone one base away is much larger.

This specimen was PBMCs from blood, taken around 5 days after vaccination. The V gene is TRBV20-1 and the J gene is TRBJ2-1; TRBD1 is a weak D gene call, 5 bases matching. This TCR came from a man over 45 who received an inactivated influenza vaccine. Donor details come from another sample of the same person, matched by shared clones. The nucleotide sequence reads TGCAGTGCCAACTCCAGGCAGGGCCATGAGCAGTTCTTC. Its translation reads: CSANSRQGHEQFF.